This TCR beta chain was profiled in a study of T cells in Graves' hyperthyroidism and ophthalmopathy (dated by TCRdb to the late 2010s). Study-wide context: Peripheral blood was sampled at the time of initial diagnosis, prior to any treatment. To identify TCR V-J signatures that set the groups apart, the researchers used a discovery cohort of 100 patients, made up of 40 to 45 with Graves' ophthalmopathy and about 60 with stable Graves' hyperthyroidism. Prospective prediction of ophthalmopathy was tested in an independent validation cohort of under 20 hyperthyroidism patients and 17 patients who later progressed to ophthalmopathy. The roughly 100 discovery patients were randomly divided into training and test sets at a 7:3 ratio. The study also compared thyroid tissue and blood T-cell repertoires from 6 or 7 Graves' hyperthyroidism patients. Following sampling, methimazole starting at 30 mg daily was given to hyperthyroidism patients, and high-dose intravenous methylprednisolone was given to ophthalmopathy patients. The paper describes TCR Vbeta CDR3 sequencing of some 130 peripheral blood samples, made up of approximately 40 ophthalmopathy patients, around 78 hyperthyroidism patients and about 17 progressor patients.

The junction shows trimming of 3 bases on V and 8 bases on J, plus 11 bases between the germline ends. Including the terminal cysteine and phenylalanine, the CDR3 comprises 13 residues. Here the CDR3 DNA is all that survives: 39 bases in frame from base 1. The germline V gene provides CDR1 SGHTA and CDR2 FQGNSA. With respect to this clonotype: Its binding antigen is unknown. The input lacks base qualities; no much larger clone sits a single base away.

The full study reports these points: Ophthalmopathy was separated from stable hyperthyroidism by a 13 V-J signature model, with over 85% sensitivity and approximately 84% specificity obtained in cross-validation and 80%/75% obtained in testing. In validation, the model predicted progression to ophthalmopathy with approximately 69% sensitivity and about 73% specificity, a median of 6.5 months before onset. Most expanded thyroid clonotypes (frequency above 0.001) were also found in blood, which suggests that blood repertoires may mirror thyroid immune responses. Sample size was not statistically predetermined, and blinding of investigators to group allocation was not performed.

Ophthalmopathy patients had moderately to severely active disease, Clinical Activity Score of at least 3, NOSPECS grade of at least 4, and duration under 3 months. Patients with uncontrolled infections, other autoimmune diseases, pregnancy or lactation were excluded. Diagnoses were based on clinical symptoms, serum thyroxine and TRAb, thyroid ultrasound and orbital computed tomography. PBMCs were isolated from 8 to 10 ml of fresh peripheral blood by Ficoll-Paque density gradient centrifugation. Total RNA was extracted with Trizol reagent, and quality was checked on an Agilent 2100 Bioanalyzer. TCR beta CDR3 regions were amplified from RNA transcripts. For the first round of RT-PCR on the TCR CDR3, the HTBI primer set was used together with the Qiagen OneStep RT-PCR kit. Libraries were constructed in a second round of multiplex PCR, after which size selection and purification were carried out. The libraries were sequenced on an Illumina HiSeq2000 using paired-end 100 bp reads. From the authors' description of their analysis: SOAPnuke was used to process the raw data, throwing out any read that contained adapters or uncalled bases, had a mean Phred below 15, or lacked an exact constant-primer or identifier match. High-quality paired reads were merged using COPE v1.2.5, and each unique nucleotide sequence was defined as a clonotype. MiTCR v1.1 was used to align clonotypes to the IMGT TRBV, TRBD and TRBJ reference segments. Analysis was restricted to V-J combinations with a frequency above 0.0001, which covered roughly 99% of repertoires. A TCS score was defined as the ratio of F50 (clonal expansion) to E x V (chaos), with BLOSUM62-based TCRdist applied between CDR3 peptides within each V-J. Welch's t-statistics and random forest reduced around 550 V-J features to 13, which were used in a naive Bayes classifier (R e1071). TCRdb took the public reads, trimmed them with fastp at Q25, ran MiXCR for clone calling and kept in-frame beta chains. Rows matching on CDR3 protein sequence are summarized as one entry with the most common DNA and genes. The V and J calls and clone size are TCRdb's, not the authors'. The sample table contains around 620,000 distinct CDR3 sequences; only one count was recorded for approximately 15% of them. The top ten clonotypes cover over 6% of the sample.

The chain couples TRBV7-2 to TRBJ2-1; the D gene is possibly TRBD1, with 6 bases matching. Source material: blood. The source of this sequence is a woman aged 18-35 years with Graves' ophthalmopathy. The DNA reads TGTGCCAGCAGCTTTCCAGGGGTCCATGAGCAGTTCTTC. Its protein is CASSFPGVHEQFF.